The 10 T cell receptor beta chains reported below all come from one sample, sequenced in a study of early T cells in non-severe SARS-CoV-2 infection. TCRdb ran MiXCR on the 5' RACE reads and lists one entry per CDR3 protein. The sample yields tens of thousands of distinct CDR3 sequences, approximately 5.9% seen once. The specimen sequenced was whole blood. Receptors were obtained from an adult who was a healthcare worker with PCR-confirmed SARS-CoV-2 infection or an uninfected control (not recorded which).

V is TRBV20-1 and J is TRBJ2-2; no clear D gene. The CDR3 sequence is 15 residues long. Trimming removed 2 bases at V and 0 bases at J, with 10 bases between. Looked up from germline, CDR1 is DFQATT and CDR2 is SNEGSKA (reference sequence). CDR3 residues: CSARPSRTNTGELFF. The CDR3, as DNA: TGCAGTGCTAGACCTTCGCGGACGAACACCGGGGAGCTGTTTTTT.

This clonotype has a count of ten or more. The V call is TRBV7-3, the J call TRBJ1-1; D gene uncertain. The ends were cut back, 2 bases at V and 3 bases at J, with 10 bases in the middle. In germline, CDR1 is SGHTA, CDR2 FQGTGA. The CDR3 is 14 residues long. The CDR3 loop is CASSLLAGDTEAFF. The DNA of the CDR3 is TGTGCCAGCAGCTTACTGGCGGGCGACACTGAAGCTTTCTTT.

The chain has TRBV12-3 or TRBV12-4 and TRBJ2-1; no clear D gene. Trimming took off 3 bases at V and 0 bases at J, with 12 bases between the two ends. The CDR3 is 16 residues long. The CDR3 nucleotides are TGTGCCAGCAGTTTTGATACAACGTCCTCCTACAATGAGCAGTTCTTC. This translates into CASSFDTTSSYNEQFF.

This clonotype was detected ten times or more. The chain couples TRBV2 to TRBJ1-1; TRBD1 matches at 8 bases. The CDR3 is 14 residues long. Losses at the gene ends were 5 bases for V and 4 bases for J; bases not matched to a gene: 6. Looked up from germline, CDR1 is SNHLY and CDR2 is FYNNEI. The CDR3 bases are TGTGCCAGCAGTCTCTCAGGGGGCGGCACTGAAGCTTTCTTT. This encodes CASSLSGGGTEAFF.

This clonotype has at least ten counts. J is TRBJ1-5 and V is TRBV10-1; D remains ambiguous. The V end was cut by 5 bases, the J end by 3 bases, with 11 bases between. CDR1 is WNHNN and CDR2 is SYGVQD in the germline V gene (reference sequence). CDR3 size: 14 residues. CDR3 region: CASSNGEPNQPQHF. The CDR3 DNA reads TGCGCCAGCAGTAACGGAGAACCCAATCAGCCCCAGCATTTT.

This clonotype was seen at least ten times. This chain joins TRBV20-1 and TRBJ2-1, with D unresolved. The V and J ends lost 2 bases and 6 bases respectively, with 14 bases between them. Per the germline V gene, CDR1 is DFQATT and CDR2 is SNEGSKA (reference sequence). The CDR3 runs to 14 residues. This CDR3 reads CSARTIGRPNEQFF. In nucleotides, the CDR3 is TGCAGTGCTAGAACTATCGGGCGGCCCAATGAGCAGTTCTTC.

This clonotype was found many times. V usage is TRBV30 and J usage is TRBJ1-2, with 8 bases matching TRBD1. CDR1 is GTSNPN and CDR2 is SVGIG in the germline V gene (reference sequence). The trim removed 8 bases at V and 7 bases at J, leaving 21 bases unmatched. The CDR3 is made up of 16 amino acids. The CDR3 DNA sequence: TGTGCCGGGAAACTCCTCGCGGGACAGGCCTCCCGTGGCTACACCTTC. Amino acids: CAGKLLAGQASRGYTF.

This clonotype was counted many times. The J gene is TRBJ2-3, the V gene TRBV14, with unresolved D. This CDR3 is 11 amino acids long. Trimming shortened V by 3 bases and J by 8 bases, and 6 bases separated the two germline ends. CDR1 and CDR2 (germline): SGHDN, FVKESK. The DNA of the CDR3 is TGTGCCAGCAGCCACAAGAGTACGCAGTATTTT. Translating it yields CASSHKSTQYF. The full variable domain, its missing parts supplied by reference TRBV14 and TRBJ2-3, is EAGVTQFPSHSVIEKGQTVTLRCDPISGHDNLYWYRRVMGKEIKFLLHFVKESKQDESGMPNNRFLAERTGGTYSTLKVQPAELEDSGVYFCASSHKSTQYFGPGTRLTVL.

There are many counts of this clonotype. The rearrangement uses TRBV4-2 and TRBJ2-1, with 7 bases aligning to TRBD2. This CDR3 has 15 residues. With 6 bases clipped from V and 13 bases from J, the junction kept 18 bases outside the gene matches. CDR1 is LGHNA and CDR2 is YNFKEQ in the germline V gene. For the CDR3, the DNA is TGTGCCAGCAGTCCAAGAGAGACGACTAGCCGCGGACAGTTCTTC. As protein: CASSPRETTSRGQFF.

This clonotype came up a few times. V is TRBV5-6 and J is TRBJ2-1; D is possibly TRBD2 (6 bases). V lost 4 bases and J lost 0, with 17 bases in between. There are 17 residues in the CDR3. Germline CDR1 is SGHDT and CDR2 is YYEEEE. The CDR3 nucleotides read TGTGCCAGCAGCCCGCCCTTACCCGGGAGCTCCTACAATGAGCAGTTCTTC. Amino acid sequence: CASSPPLPGSSYNEQFF.